One sample yielded the 22 T cell receptor beta chains listed below, sequenced in a study of blood T cell repertoires in COVID-19. Assay used: immunoSEQ multiplex PCR; TCRdb lists only in-frame clones, some missing. The sample records around 240,000 clones, almost 85% being singletons. Sequenced sample: peripheral blood. The source of these receptors is a woman at least 80 years old with acute or convalescent COVID-19.

The chain joins TRBV4-2 to TRBJ2-7; 7 positions match TRBD2. The CDR3 loop spans 18 amino acids. Germline V lookup: CDR1 LGHNA, CDR2 YNFKEQ. V dropped 0 bases and J dropped 4; count of bases not matched to a gene: 15. The CDR3 nucleotides read TGTGCCAGCAGCCAAGATCCCGCTCGGGGCGGGAGAAGGTACGAGCAGTACTTC. It is translated as CASSQDPARGGRRYEQYF.

CDR3 DNA sequence: TGTGCCAGCAGCTCGGGACTTTACACCGGGGAGCTGTTTTTT. Its translation: CASSSGLYTGELFF. The chain joins TRBV5-6 to TRBJ2-2; perhaps TRBD2 as D (6 bases). Trimming stripped 3 bases from V and 3 bases from J, with 9 bases between. This CDR3 is built from 14 residues. The V gene's germline CDR1 is SGHDT and CDR2 YYEEEE.

The chain recombines TRBV6-5 with TRBJ2-3, with a possible D match to TRBD1 (5 bases). The V end was cut by 6 bases, the J end by 0 bases, with 13 bases between. The V gene's germline CDR1 is MNHEY and CDR2 SVGAGI. The CDR3 has 15 residues. For the CDR3, the DNA is TGTGCCAGCAGGAGACAGATATCTAGCACAGATACGCAGTATTTT. It yields the protein CASRRQISSTDTQYF.

This sequence joins TRBV7-6 and TRBJ1-1, with D tentatively TRBD1 (6 bases). Looked up from germline, CDR1 is SGHVS and CDR2 is FNYEAQ. Trimming shortened V by 1 base and J by 0 bases, and 9 bases separated the two germline ends. The CDR3 runs 15 residues. The CDR3 sequence: CASSLETGLNTEAFF. The CDR3 DNA sequence: TGTGCCAGCAGCTTAGAGACAGGCCTGAACACTGAAGCTTTCTTT.

The chain employs TRBV29-1 and TRBJ2-7; possible D gene TRBD1, 5 bases. The CDR3 spans 13 residues. Trimming left V 6 bases short and J 1 base short, with 13 bases between. Germline lookup yields CDR1 SQVTM and CDR2 ANQGSEA. Written as DNA, the CDR3 is TGCAGCGTCCAGGGTGCAGGGTCCTACGAGCAGTACTTC. It specifies CSVQGAGSYEQYF.

Comment on this clone: The same CDR3 also results from other DNA sequences found in this sample. This chain joins TRBV7-2 and TRBJ1-5; 7 bases fit TRBD1. The CDR3 extends over 15 amino acids. After removal of 5 bases from V and 0 bases from J, the junction contained 4 bases not matched to a gene. Germline CDR1 reads SGHTA; CDR2 reads FQGNSA. The CDR3 DNA reads TGTGCCAGCAGCCTCGCAGGGGGTAGCAATCAGCCCCAGCATTTT. Translation gives CASSLAGGSNQPQHF.

Concerning this clone itself: This same CDR3 is encoded by further DNA sequences in the sample. CDR3 region: CASSQANTDTQYF. DNA for the CDR3: TGTGCCAGCAGCCAGGCCAACACAGATACGCAGTATTTT. The rearrangement joins TRBV14 to TRBJ2-3; D is uncertain. The CDR3 extends over 13 amino acids. Germline lookup yields CDR1 SGHDN and CDR2 FVKESK. Trimming stripped 3 bases from V and 2 bases from J, with 6 bases between.

This chain links TRBV5-1 with TRBJ2-5; 12 bases are shared with TRBD2. V lost 9 bases, J lost 6 bases, and 9 bases stayed unmatched. This CDR3 contains 14 residues. The germline CDR1 and CDR2 sequences are SGHRS and YFSETQ. CDR3 residues: CATQAGTSGQTQYF. The CDR3 DNA sequence: TGCGCCACCCAAGCCGGGACTAGCGGGCAGACCCAGTACTTC. The full variable domain, in which reference TRBV5-1 and TRBJ2-5 provide the parts outside the CDR3, is KAGVTQTPRYLIKTRGQQVTLSCSPISGHRSVSWYQQTPGQGLQFLFEYFSETQRNKGNFPGRFSGRQFSNSRSEMNVSTLELGDSALYLCATQAGTSGQTQYFGPGTRLLVL.

This clone has only a few counts. V gene TRBV7-6 combines with J gene TRBJ2-7; 7 nucleotides align to TRBD1. V lost 5 bases to trimming and J lost 6 bases; unmatched junction nucleotides: 10. The V gene's germline CDR1 is SGHVS and CDR2 FNYEAQ. There are 14 residues in the CDR3. The CDR3 sequence: CASSPTTGSGEQYF. In nucleotides, the CDR3 is TGTGCCAGCAGCCCCACGACAGGGAGCGGCGAGCAGTACTTC. The variable domain in full, with the rest retrieved from reference TRBV7-6 and TRBJ2-7, is GAGVSQSPRYKVTKRGQDVALRCDPISGHVSLYWYRQALGQGPEFLTYFNYEAQQDKSGLPNDRFSAERPEGSISTLTIQRTEQRDSAMYRCASSPTTGSGEQYFGPGTRLTVT.

This chain links TRBV4-2 with TRBJ1-4; 10 nucleotides agree with TRBD1. The germline V gene encodes CDR1 LGHNA and CDR2 YNFKEQ. The CDR3 is 20 residues long. V lost 1 base and J lost 6; bases outside the gene matches: 17. The CDR3 sequence: CASSQVPAGTGVSIDEKLFF. For the CDR3, the DNA is TGTGCCAGCAGCCAAGTCCCCGCGGGGACAGGGGTTTCAATTGATGAAAAACTGTTTTTT.

J is TRBJ1-1 and V is TRBV7-3; D is ambiguous. The V gene's germline CDR1 is SGHTA and CDR2 FQGTGA. The CDR3 sequence is 13 residues long. V was trimmed by 5 bases and J by 1 base, leaving 8 bases between them. CDR3 DNA sequence: TGTGCCAGCAGCCAAACGGGGAACACTGAAGCTTTCTTT. Its translation: CASSQTGNTEAFF.

The chain links TRBV5-1 to TRBJ2-3; 7 bases are shared with TRBD2. The germline V gene encodes CDR1 SGHRS and CDR2 YFSETQ. The CDR3 totals 17 residues. V lost 0 bases and J lost 2; bases outside the gene matches: 9. CDR3: CASSLVVGGPPTDTQYF. In nucleotides, the CDR3 is TGCGCCAGCAGCTTGGTTGTGGGAGGGCCTCCCACAGATACGCAGTATTTT. Variable domain in full (rest from reference TRBV5-1 and TRBJ2-3): KAGVTQTPRYLIKTRGQQVTLSCSPISGHRSVSWYQQTPGQGLQFLFEYFSETQRNKGNFPGRFSGRQFSNSRSEMNVSTLELGDSALYLCASSLVVGGPPTDTQYFGPGTRLTVL.

This clone was counted between two and nine times. The chain combines TRBV27 with TRBJ1-5; a possible D gene is TRBD1 (5 bases). The ends were cut back, 1 base at V and 5 bases at J, with 15 bases in the middle. The CDR3 is 16 amino acids. Germline V gene sequence: CDR1 MNHEY, CDR2 SMNVEV (reference sequence). The CDR3 DNA reads as TGTGCCAGCAGTTTATGGGGACTCGGAGGTCATCAGCCCCAGCATTTT. Amino acids: CASSLWGLGGHQPQHF.

In its sample, this clone was seen a few times. This chain joins TRBV28 and TRBJ2-7; 8 positions agree with TRBD1. V shed 6 bases, J shed 4 bases, and the junction held 8 bases outside the gene matches. CDR3 size: 14 residues. Germline CDR1 is MDHEN and CDR2 is SYDVKM. The CDR3 DNA follows: TGTGCCAGCAGAAGCCGGGACAGGCGTTACGAGCAGTACTTC. It is translated as CASRSRDRRYEQYF.

The chain combines TRBV6-1 with TRBJ2-5, with D possibly TRBD1 on 6 matching bases. The CDR3 length is 15 residues. V lost 0 bases, J lost 0 bases, and 8 bases lay in between. CDR1 and CDR2 (germline): MNHNS, SASEGT. The CDR3 loop reads CASSEAGGNQETQYF. DNA of the CDR3: TGTGCCAGCAGTGAAGCAGGGGGTAACCAAGAGACCCAGTACTTC.

The V gene is TRBV5-1, the J gene TRBJ1-5, with TRBD1 matching over 7 bases. The CDR3 covers 13 residues. V shed 9 bases and J 4 bases; nucleotides not matched to a gene: 7. Germline V gene lookup returns CDR1 SGHRS and CDR2 YFSETQ. The CDR3: CAIVDRLNQPQHF. In DNA, the CDR3 is TGCGCCATCGTGGACAGGTTAAATCAGCCCCAGCATTTT. The full variable domain, its missing parts supplied by reference TRBV5-1 and TRBJ1-5, is KAGVTQTPRYLIKTRGQQVTLSCSPISGHRSVSWYQQTPGQGLQFLFEYFSETQRNKGNFPGRFSGRQFSNSRSEMNVSTLELGDSALYLCAIVDRLNQPQHFGDGTRLSIL.

This chain connects TRBV6-5 to TRBJ1-5, with D perhaps matching TRBD1 (5 bases). Germline CDR1 and CDR2: MNHEY and SVGAGI. Trimming removed 4 bases from V and 1 base from J, with 8 bases in between. There are 14 residues in the CDR3. The CDR3 nucleotides read TGTGCCAGCAGTTCCCAGGGAAGCAATCAGCCCCAGCATTTT. Translating gives CASSSQGSNQPQHF.

CDR3 bases: TGTGCCAGCAGTTTTTCCGGGACAGCGCATGGCTACACCTTC. This codes for CASSFSGTAHGYTF. The chain recombines TRBV6-5 with TRBJ1-2; 7 nucleotides match TRBD1. Per the germline V gene, CDR1 is MNHEY and CDR2 is SVGAGI. This CDR3 contains 14 residues. Trimming removed 4 bases from V and 6 bases from J; junction bases left unmatched: 8.

In its sample, this clone was seen a few times. CDR3 coding DNA: TGTGCCTGGAGTGTAATTGTTTCGGGGATTACATGGTCAACTAATGAAAAACTGTTTTTT. This gives the protein CAWSVIVSGITWSTNEKLFF. The chain uses TRBV30 and TRBJ1-4; D remains unclear. The length of the CDR3 is 20 residues. The germline CDR1 and CDR2 sequences are GTSNPN and SVGIG (reference sequence). V gave up 0 bases and J gave up 0 bases, with 23 bases separating them.

The chain is built from TRBV11-2 and TRBJ1-6; 8 bases are a match to TRBD1. CDR3 length: 16 amino acids. Germline values: CDR1 SGHAT, CDR2 FQNNGV. The ends lost 1 base at V and 4 bases at J; junction bases unmatched: 3. The CDR3 sequence is CASSLGQGNYNSPLHF. The CDR3, as DNA: TGTGCCAGCAGCTTAGGACAGGGGAATTATAATTCACCCCTCCACTTT.

The genes are TRBV18 and TRBJ2-2, with 8 bases matching TRBD2. Trimming took 3 bases from V and 5 from J; bases not matched to a gene: 2. Germline values: CDR1 KGHSH, CDR2 LQKENI. The CDR3 totals 14 residues. CDR3 protein: CASSPVAGTGELFF. As DNA, the CDR3 is TGTGCCAGCTCACCGGTAGCGGGAACCGGGGAGCTGTTTTTT.

V and J are TRBV6-5 and TRBJ1-1; TRBD1 aligns across 9 bases. The CDR3 consists of 12 residues. Looked up from germline, CDR1 is MNHEY and CDR2 is SVGAGI. The V and J ends lost 8 bases and 4 bases, in that order; junction bases with no gene match: 2. The CDR3 protein is CASADRGTEAFF. The DNA for the CDR3 is TGTGCCAGCGCGGACAGGGGCACTGAAGCTTTCTTT.